These T cell receptor beta chains were read from a single sample in a study of human T cells and chemical hapten exposure. In TCRdb, the RACE reads were re-called with MiXCR into one record per CDR3 protein. The sample contains under 450,000 distinct CDR3 sequences, about 6% of which appear only once. The sequenced sample was whole blood, obtained in connection with sensitization to the hapten diphenylcyclopropenone (DPC). All receptors come from a woman in her late teens or twenties with alopecia areata. Some clones in this sample may be carry-over from other donors' samples. Both conserved end residues are part of each CDR3. The D gene is left open where the match is weak. Size values are once, few and many counts, or a class for expanded clones, and some rows have none.

clone size	V gene	J gene	D gene	CDR3 protein	CDR3 DNA
many	TRBV11-3	TRBJ1-1	TRBD1	CASSAGQGYTEAFF	TGTGCCAGCAGCGCGGGACAGGGGTACACTGAAGCTTTCTTT
many	TRBV28	TRBJ1-2	.	CASSWRGAHYGYTF	TGTGCCAGCAGTTGGCGGGGGGCTCACTATGGCTACACCTTC
.	TRBV12-5	TRBJ2-7	.	CASGIGAATYEQYF	TGTGCTAGTGGGATAGGGGCCGCCACCTACGAGCAGTACTTC
many	TRBV28	TRBJ1-1	.	CASSLWVTTNTEAFF	TGTGCCAGCAGTTTATGGGTTACAACGAACACTGAAGCTTTCTTT
many	TRBV7-2	TRBJ2-6	.	CASSLRKSGANVLTF	TGTGCCAGCAGCTTAAGAAAGTCTGGGGCCAACGTCCTGACTTTC
few	TRBV10-3	TRBJ1-6	.	CATGDPEASYNSPLHF	TGTGCCACGGGGGACCCCGAGGCCTCCTATAATTCACCCCTCCACTTT
few	TRBV9	TRBJ2-7	TRBD2	CASSGGTSRPYEQYF	TGTGCCAGCAGCGGGGGGACTAGCAGGCCCTACGAGCAGTACTTC
many	TRBV12-3/TRBV12-4	TRBJ2-4	TRBD1	CASRQTGERHIQYF	TGTGCCAGCAGGCAGACAGGGGAGCGTCACATTCAGTACTTC
once	TRBV29-1	TRBJ1-1	.	CSAAGETEAFF	TGCAGCGCTGCAGGGGAAACTGAAGCTTTCTTT
.	TRBV12-3/TRBV12-4	TRBJ2-2	TRBD2	CASGRTSGVINTGELFF	TGTGCCAGCGGGCGAACTAGCGGGGTCATTAACACCGGGGAGCTGTTTTTT
few	TRBV7-9	TRBJ2-4	.	CASSAGSSRGDGAKNIQYF	TGTGCCAGCAGCGCTGGATCCTCTAGGGGGGATGGGGCCAAAAACATTCAGTACTTC
few	TRBV14	TRBJ2-2	TRBD1	CASSGDSIPGELFF	TGTGCCAGCAGCGGGGACAGTATACCCGGGGAGCTGTTTTTT
few	TRBV20-1	TRBJ2-1	.	CSARDSTANYSYNEQFF	TGCAGTGCTAGAGATTCTACGGCCAACTACTCCTACAATGAGCAGTTCTTC
many	TRBV10-3	TRBJ1-2	.	CAISESLGSGYTF	TGTGCCATCAGTGAGTCGTTGGGGAGCGGCTACACCTTC
few	TRBV12-3/TRBV12-4	TRBJ2-1	.	CASRVMTENEQFF	TGTGCCAGCAGAGTTATGACAGAAAATGAGCAGTTCTTC
.	TRBV12-3/TRBV12-4	TRBJ1-1	TRBD1	CASSRDSHRGVAFF	TGTGCCAGCAGCCGGGACAGCCATAGAGGGGTAGCTTTCTTT
.	TRBV10-3	TRBJ1-1	.	CAIRNRAPSTEAFF	TGTGCCATCAGAAACAGGGCCCCGAGCACTGAAGCTTTCTTT
few	TRBV12-5	TRBJ1-1	.	CASGLNSAAFF	TGTGCTAGTGGTTTGAACAGTGCGGCTTTCTTT
few	TRBV12-3/TRBV12-4	TRBJ2-1	TRBD2	CASSSRTSGPSSYNEQFF	TGTGCCAGCAGTTCCAGGACTAGCGGGCCTAGCTCCTACAATGAGCAGTTCTTC
many	TRBV7-9	TRBJ2-5	.	CASSLGLQGETQYF	TGTGCCAGCAGCTTAGGCCTTCAGGGAGAGACCCAGTACTTC
many	TRBV4-1	TRBJ1-1	TRBD1	CASSQDHRGPTEAFF	TGCGCCAGCAGCCAAGATCACAGGGGGCCTACTGAAGCTTTCTTT
few	TRBV7-2	TRBJ2-7	.	CASSLSQAVSVGEQYF	TGTGCCAGCAGCTTGTCACAGGCGGTATCGGTAGGGGAGCAGTACTTC
few	TRBV20-1	TRBJ2-7	TRBD1	CSARQTGKDYEQYF	TGCAGTGCTAGACAGACAGGGAAGGACTACGAGCAGTACTTC
few	TRBV5-1	TRBJ1-2	.	CASSLEPLSAYGYTF	TGCGCCAGCAGCTTGGAACCCTTAAGTGCCTATGGCTACACCTTC
many	TRBV7-9	TRBJ2-5	.	CASRGLSETQYF	TGTGCCAGCAGGGGATTAAGCGAGACCCAGTACTTC
many	TRBV29-1	TRBJ2-7	.	CSVVEGYEQYF	TGCAGCGTTGTAGAAGGGTACGAGCAGTACTTC
.	TRBV18	TRBJ2-7	TRBD1	CASSPLGTDYEQYF	TGTGCCAGCTCACCACTGGGGACAGACTACGAGCAGTACTTC
many	TRBV6-5	TRBJ2-3	TRBD1	CASSWDRGSTDTQYF	TGTGCCAGCAGTTGGGACAGGGGAAGCACAGATACGCAGTATTTT
many	TRBV6-5	TRBJ1-3	TRBD1	CASSRDSSGNTIYF	TGTGCCAGCAGCCGGGACAGCTCTGGAAACACCATATATTTT
many	TRBV7-2	TRBJ2-7	TRBD1	CASSLPTGPLPYEQYF	TGTGCCAGCAGCCTTCCGACAGGGCCTCTACCCTACGAGCAGTACTTC
.	TRBV6-2/TRBV6-3	TRBJ2-1	.	CASLDLRRSEQFF	TGTGCCAGCCTGGATCTTAGACGTAGTGAGCAGTTCTTC
many	TRBV29-1	TRBJ1-2	.	CSVPTGNYGYTF	TGCAGCGTTCCGACAGGAAACTATGGCTACACCTTC
many	TRBV4-3	TRBJ1-4	.	CASSQDGVIIPFNEKLFF	TGCGCCAGCAGCCAGGACGGTGTTATAATTCCCTTTAATGAAAAACTGTTTTTT
many	TRBV28	TRBJ2-7	TRBD2	CASGYPDGAGGPEQYF	TGTGCCAGCGGCTACCCGGATGGCGCGGGGGGACCCGAGCAGTACTTC
.	TRBV3-1	TRBJ2-5	.	CASSQVQGRQETQYF	TGTGCCAGCAGCCAAGTTCAGGGACGACAAGAGACCCAGTACTTC
few	TRBV7-9	TRBJ1-2	.	CASSQKEGTNYGYTF	TGTGCCAGCAGCCAAAAAGAGGGGACCAACTATGGCTACACCTTC
.	TRBV5-4	TRBJ2-1	TRBD2	CASSLAGTNSYNEQFF	TGTGCCAGCAGCTTGGCCGGGACTAATTCTTACAATGAGCAGTTCTTC
many	TRBV7-2	TRBJ1-6	.	CASSLGDRYNSPLHF	TGTGCCAGCAGCTTAGGGGACCGCTATAATTCACCCCTCCACTTT
once	TRBV29-1	TRBJ2-7	TRBD2	CSVELAGGLCEQYF	TGCAGCGTTGAGTTAGCGGGGGGCCTATGCGAGCAGTACTTC
many	TRBV20-1	TRBJ2-3	.	CSARDDRDTDTQYF	TGCAGTGCTAGAGATGACCGAGACACAGATACGCAGTATTTT
many	TRBV7-9	TRBJ2-7	TRBD2	CASSFGGTYEQYF	TGTGCCAGCAGTTTCGGGGGGACCTACGAGCAGTACTTC
few	TRBV6-2/TRBV6-3	TRBJ1-1	.	CASSPGASLGAFF	TGTGCCAGCAGCCCCGGGGCATCCCTGGGGGCTTTCTTT